Below are 25 T cell receptor beta chains sequenced from a single sample in a study of cytomegalovirus exposure and HLA in healthy donors. Both 60 Vbeta primers and 13 Jbeta primers went into the PCR. Profiling relied on immunoSEQ multiplex PCR, and the TCRdb table lists in-frame clones only, not all of them. The sample gives around 150,000 clones, around 82% of which show up once; around 2.4% is in the top ten. The sequenced sample was PBMCs. These TCRs come from a man aged 50-60 years in good health and CMV-seronegative.

V and J are TRBV9 and TRBJ1-3; TRBD1 is a possible D gene (5 bases). This CDR3 is 15 amino acids long. The V end lost 0 bases, the J end lost 11 bases, and 18 bases lay between the germline ends. Per germline, CDR1 SGDLS and CDR2 YYNGEE. The CDR3 loop is CASSVDERTYLPIYF. The CDR3 DNA sequence: TGTGCCAGCAGCGTAGATGAAAGGACATATCTCCCCATATATTTT.

There are a few counts of this clone. CDR3 protein: CASSYGLAGSTDTQYF. In nucleotides, the CDR3 is TGTGCCAGCAGCTACGGACTAGCGGGGAGCACAGATACGCAGTATTTT. This chain links TRBV7-8 with TRBJ2-3; 12 nucleotides line up with TRBD2. V lost 4 bases, J lost 0 bases, and 2 bases stayed unmatched. From germline, CDR1 is SGHVS and CDR2 FQNEAQ. The CDR3 is 16 amino acids.

The V and J genes are TRBV5-1 and TRBJ2-1; TRBD1 agrees at 7 bases. CDR1 SGHRS and CDR2 YFSETQ come from the germline V gene. This CDR3 has 16 amino acids. The J segment lost 6 bases and the V segment lost 3 bases, leaving 12 bases of the junction unmatched. In nucleotides, the CDR3 is TGCGCCAGCAGCTCAAACAACCGGGACAGACTCAATGAGCAGTTCTTC. Residues: CASSSNNRDRLNEQFF.

The chain combines TRBV18 with TRBJ1-1; 10 bases are shared with TRBD1. Trimming cost V 4 bases and J 4 bases; bases outside gene matches: 9. The CDR3 covers 16 residues. Germline V gene data show CDR1 as KGHSH and CDR2 as LQKENI. CDR3 sequence (DNA): TGTGCCAGCTCACGCACCGGGACAGGGGAGGGCACTGAAGCTTTCTTT. This encodes CASSRTGTGEGTEAFF.

The gene calls are TRBV19 and TRBJ1-1; TRBD1 might be the D (6 bases). The V gene's germline CDR1 is LNHDA and CDR2 SQIVND (reference sequence). The CDR3 contains 14 residues. Trimming took off 5 bases at V and 5 bases at J, with 15 bases between the two ends. DNA for the CDR3: TGTGCCAGTAGTCAAGGGCAGGGGAGAACTGAAGCTTTCTTT. Its translation is CASSQGQGRTEAFF.

The V gene is TRBV6-6, the J gene TRBJ2-5; D is possibly TRBD2 (5 bases). With 0 bases removed from V and 6 bases from J, the gap between germline ends came to 8 bases. Germline V gene lookup returns CDR1 MNHNY and CDR2 SVGAGI (reference sequence). CDR3 length: 13 residues. CDR3 residues: CASSYSERQTQYF. CDR3 DNA sequence: TGTGCCAGCAGTTACTCGGAGCGGCAGACCCAGTACTTC.

J is TRBJ2-6 and V is TRBV5-4; maybe TRBD1 (6 bases). The CDR3 is made up of 15 amino acids. Looked up from germline, CDR1 is SGHNT and CDR2 is YYREEE (reference sequence). V shed 4 bases and J shed 2 bases, with 10 bases lying between them. The CDR3 sequence: CASSENRAGANVLTF. The DNA for the CDR3 is TGTGCCAGCAGCGAAAACAGGGCTGGGGCCAACGTCCTGACTTTC.

The chain combines TRBV6-1 with TRBJ1-5; D gene uncertain. The ends were cut back, 6 bases at V and 1 base at J, with 10 bases in the middle. Germline V gives CDR1 MNHNS, CDR2 SASEGT. The CDR3 runs to 14 residues. Here the CDR3 DNA reads TGTGCCAGCAGCTCGCAGTGGAGCAATCAGCCCCAGCATTTT. It encodes CASSSQWSNQPQHF.

This chain connects TRBV5-1 to TRBJ1-1, with D possibly being TRBD1 (6 bases). CDR3 length equals 18 residues. V shed 4 bases and J shed 3 bases, with 25 bases lying between them. Germline CDR1 is SGHRS and CDR2 is YFSETQ. The CDR3 sequence: CASSLPAVTGQYYTEAFF. As DNA, the CDR3 is TGCGCCAGCAGCCTCCCCGCAGTTACCGGACAGTACTACACTGAAGCTTTCTTT. The variable domain in full, completed from reference TRBV5-1 and TRBJ1-1, reads KAGVTQTPRYLIKTRGQQVTLSCSPISGHRSVSWYQQTPGQGLQFLFEYFSETQRNKGNFPGRFSGRQFSNSRSEMNVSTLELGDSALYLCASSLPAVTGQYYTEAFFGQGTRLTVV.

The chain couples TRBV19 to TRBJ1-2, with TRBD1 identical over 8 bases. The CDR3 sequence is 13 residues long. Looked up from germline, CDR1 is LNHDA and CDR2 is SQIVND (reference sequence). V was pared by 10 bases and J by 8 bases, with 12 bases of the junction left unmatched. The chain's CDR3 is CATLDRVIRGYTF. The CDR3 DNA sequence: TGTGCCACCCTGGACAGGGTAATCAGGGGCTACACCTTC. Variable domain in full (rest from reference TRBV19 and TRBJ1-2): DGGITQSPKYLFRKEGQNVTLSCEQNLNHDAMYWYRQDPGQGLRLIYYSQIVNDFQKGDIAEGYSVSREKKESFPLTVTSAQKNPTAFYLCATLDRVIRGYTFGSGTRLTVV.

This clone was detected a few times. For the CDR3, the DNA is TGCGCCAGCAGCTTGGGGACAGGAACCCTTGGAAACACCATATATTTT. Translating it yields CASSLGTGTLGNTIYF. This chain connects TRBV5-1 to TRBJ1-3, with 7 bases matching TRBD1. The germline V gene has CDR1 SGHRS and CDR2 YFSETQ. V shed 0 bases, J shed 3 bases, and the junction held 6 bases outside the gene matches. The CDR3 loop spans 16 amino acids.

V gene TRBV23-1 combines with J gene TRBJ2-1; D possibly corresponds to TRBD2 (5 bases). TRBV23-1 is filed as an ORF, its function uncertain. The length of the CDR3 is 16 residues. Trimming removed 2 bases from V and 2 bases from J, with 13 bases in between. CDR3 nucleotides: TGCGCCAGCAGTCAACAGTCGCGGGCTACCTACAATGAGCAGTTCTTC. Protein: CASSQQSRATYNEQFF.

The rearrangement joins TRBV7-3 to TRBJ2-3, with 10 bases fitting TRBD2. The CDR3 spans 15 residues. With V trimmed by 2 bases and J by 6 bases, 5 bases remained unmatched. In germline, CDR1 is SGHTA, CDR2 FQGTGA. CDR3 bases: TGTGCCAGCAGCTTAGAGCGGGGGGGCTTCGATACGCAGTATTTT. Its protein product is CASSLERGGFDTQYF.

In DNA, the CDR3 is TGTGCCACCAGCAGAGATTGGGCCTCGCCCTACGAGCAGTACTTC. Its protein is CATSRDWASPYEQYF. The rearrangement links TRBV15 to TRBJ2-7; D call uncertain. The CDR3 extends over 15 amino acids. CDR1 and CDR2 from the germline V gene are LNHNV and YYDKDF (reference sequence). The V gene lost 0 bases and the J gene lost 2 bases, with 11 bases spanning the gap.

The chain joins TRBV5-5 to TRBJ1-2; D uncertain. Germline V gives CDR1 SGHKS, CDR2 YYEKEE (reference sequence). CDR3 length equals 14 residues. The germline V and J ends were trimmed by 2 bases and 2 bases, with 10 bases remaining between them. The CDR3 nucleotides are TGTGCCAGCAGCTTTAGAGGGATAAACTATGGCTACACCTTC. It yields the protein CASSFRGINYGYTF.

The chain uses TRBV6-5 and TRBJ2-5; D is possibly TRBD1 (5 bases). The V gene lost 0 bases and the J gene lost 5 bases, with 7 bases spanning the gap. This CDR3 is built from 13 residues. CDR1 and CDR2 (germline): MNHEY, SVGAGI. CDR3 sequence: CASSYSPGETQYF. The CDR3 DNA is TGTGCCAGCAGTTACTCCCCAGGGGAGACCCAGTACTTC.

This sequence joins TRBV7-9 and TRBJ2-1, with 13 bases aligning to TRBD2. There are 16 residues in the CDR3. Germline CDR1 SEHNR, CDR2 FQNEAQ (reference sequence). V shed 8 bases and J 5 bases; nucleotides not matched to a gene: 9. Written as DNA, the CDR3 is TGTGCCAGCGGACTAGCGGGAGCCAAAAACCACAATGAGCAGTTCTTC. Encoded protein: CASGLAGAKNHNEQFF.

In DNA form, the CDR3 reads TGTGCCAGCAGCCTACCGGGACTAGCGGGAGGAAATGAGCAGTTCTTC. It yields the protein CASSLPGLAGGNEQFF. This chain uses TRBV9 with TRBJ2-1, with TRBD2 identical over 15 bases. The CDR3 runs 16 residues. V shed 4 bases, J shed 7 bases, and the junction held 6 bases outside the gene matches. Germline V lookup: CDR1 SGDLS, CDR2 YYNGEE.

This clone is a singleton in its sample. It is unclear where the CDR3 begins or ends on the DNA, so no DNA is shown, and the CDR3 is as TCRdb lists it. V and J are TRBV18 and TRBJ1-5; the table's D call of TRBD1 was not tested on the DNA. CDR1 KGHSH and CDR2 LQKENI come from the germline V gene. With termini counted, the CDR3 has 15 amino acids. The CDR3 reads CASSFGPGGNQPQHF.

The gene calls are TRBV28 and TRBJ1-1; 8 bases agree with TRBD1. The germline gives CDR1 MDHEN, CDR2 SYDVKM. Trimming removed 7 bases from V and 4 bases from J; junction bases left unmatched: 14. This CDR3 region has 16 residues. The CDR3 here is CASTSGTGIPFTEAFF. The CDR3 DNA is TGTGCCAGCACCTCCGGGACAGGCATTCCCTTCACTGAAGCTTTCTTT.

V gene TRBV6-1 combines with J gene TRBJ1-2, with D unclear. Germline V gene sequence: CDR1 MNHNS, CDR2 SASEGT. CDR3 length: 12 amino acids. Trimming left V 6 bases short and J 6 bases short, with 11 bases between. In DNA form, the CDR3 reads TGTGCCAGCAGGCAGACAACCCATGGCTACACCTTC. Its protein is CASRQTTHGYTF.

The chain employs TRBV5-1 and TRBJ2-5; D gene uncertain. Germline CDR1 is SGHRS and CDR2 is YFSETQ. This CDR3 is 11 amino acids long. Between the trimmed V and J ends, which lost 4 bases and 1 base, there was a span of 2 bases. The CDR3 DNA is TGCGCCAGCAGCCTCCAAGAGACCCAGTACTTC. Translation: CASSLQETQYF.

V is TRBV19 and J is TRBJ1-1; D possibly corresponds to TRBD1 (6 bases). The germline V gene has CDR1 LNHDA and CDR2 SQIVND (reference sequence). The CDR3 runs to 14 residues. V shed 7 bases and J shed 1 base, with 13 bases lying between them. CDR3 sequence reads: CASIPRGRNTEAFF. DNA for the CDR3: TGTGCCAGTATACCCAGGGGACGGAACACTGAAGCTTTCTTT.

The rearrangement joins TRBV12-5 to TRBJ1-4; 7 bases map to TRBD1. The CDR3 consists of 14 residues. Germline trimming cut 9 bases from V and 2 bases from J; bases unmatched to any gene: 6. Germline loops: CDR1 LGHNT, CDR2 FRNRAP. This CDR3 is CASGQGGTNEKLFF. CDR3 DNA: TGTGCTAGCGGTCAGGGGGGTACTAATGAAAAACTGTTTTTT.

V is TRBV29-1 and J is TRBJ2-6, with D hard to call. Trimming stripped 3 bases from V and 0 bases from J, with 3 bases between. The CDR3 is made up of 13 amino acids. Germline CDR1 is SQVTM and CDR2 is ANQGSEA. The CDR3 here is CSVDGSGANVLTF. In DNA form, the CDR3 reads TGCAGCGTTGACGGCTCTGGGGCCAACGTCCTGACTTTC.